Presented here are 20 T cell receptor beta chains from one specimen sequenced in a study of shared clonotypes between healthy human individuals. CD45RO-negative, CCR7-positively selected cells formed the naive CD8 fraction, excluding terminally differentiated effector memory CD45RA+ cells. The assay was immunoSEQ multiplex PCR, and TCRdb's table has in-frame clones only and misses some. The sample holds around 1.9 million clones, approximately 94% seen once. Sequencing was performed on naive CD8+ T cells from PBMCs. These receptor sequences come from a man between 18 and 29 years old in good health. Some clones in this sample may be carry-over from other donors' samples.

The chain has TRBV12-5 and TRBJ1-1; 9 bases match TRBD1. This CDR3 contains 14 residues. The J segment lost 6 bases and the V segment lost 3 bases, leaving 5 bases of the junction unmatched. CDR1 and CDR2 (germline): LGHNT, FRNRAP. CDR3: CASGLGTGWAEAFF. The CDR3 DNA sequence: TGTGCTAGTGGTTTAGGGACAGGGTGGGCTGAAGCTTTCTTT.

This clone was counted only a few times. The CDR3: CASSLGALGPNTEAFF. CDR3 DNA: TGTGCCAGCAGCTTAGGGGCCTTAGGGCCGAACACTGAAGCTTTCTTT. The V and J genes are TRBV7-9 and TRBJ1-1; no clear D gene. The CDR3 is 16 amino acids. Germline CDR1 reads SEHNR; CDR2 reads FQNEAQ (reference sequence). V lost 1 base and J 1 base, leaving 13 bases between the germline ends.

This chain uses TRBV9 with TRBJ2-3, with 8 bases identical to TRBD1. The CDR3 is 16 residues long. V lost 3 bases and J lost 2; bases outside the gene matches: 8. In germline, CDR1 is SGDLS, CDR2 YYNGEE. Written as DNA, the CDR3 is TGTGCCAGCAGCGCGGCACAGGGGGAGGCCACAGATACGCAGTATTTT. Translated: CASSAAQGEATDTQYF.

The chain joins TRBV27 to TRBJ2-7; 8 bases map to TRBD1. The CDR3 contains 15 residues. Germline trimming cut 6 bases from V and 0 bases from J; bases unmatched to any gene: 7. The germline V gene encodes CDR1 MNHEY and CDR2 SMNVEV (reference sequence). Here the CDR3 DNA reads TGTGCCAGCAGCTATCGGGACAGGTACTCCTACGAGCAGTACTTC. Amino acids: CASSYRDRYSYEQYF.

The chain combines TRBV28 with TRBJ2-7, with TRBD2 as a possible D gene (6 bases). Trimming removed 7 bases from V and 3 bases from J, with 13 bases in between. In germline, CDR1 is MDHEN, CDR2 SYDVKM. The CDR3 has 13 amino acids. CDR3 in amino acids: CASKNYGSYEQYF. In DNA form, the CDR3 reads TGTGCCAGCAAAAATTACGGGAGCTACGAGCAGTACTTC. Together with reference TRBV28 and TRBJ2-7, the CDR3 gives the full variable domain: DVKVTQSSRYLVKRTGEKVFLECVQDMDHENMFWYRQDPGLGLRLIYFSYDVKMKEKGDIPEGYSVSREKKERFSLILESASTNQTSMYLCASKNYGSYEQYFGPGTRLTVT.

This rearrangement joins TRBV2 to TRBJ2-1, with 9 bases aligning to TRBD1. Germline V CDR1 and CDR2: SNHLY, FYNNEI. CDR3 length: 16 residues. Trimming at V came to 4 bases and at J to 7 bases, leaving 11 bases not matched to a gene. The CDR3 loop reads CASSGHRGRVRNEQFF. For the CDR3, the DNA is TGTGCCAGCAGTGGACACAGGGGGCGCGTACGAAATGAGCAGTTCTTC. Complete variable domain (other parts from reference TRBV2 and TRBJ2-1): EPEVTQTPSHQVTQMGQEVILRCVPISNHLYFYWYRQILGQKVEFLVSFYNNEISEKSEIFDDQFSVERPDGSNFTLKIRSTKLEDSAMYFCASSGHRGRVRNEQFFGPGTRLTVL.

The chain has TRBV29-1 and TRBJ1-2; D gene unclear. This CDR3 spans 11 amino acids. The V gene lost 5 bases and the J gene lost 4 bases, with 8 bases spanning the gap. Germline V gene lookup returns CDR1 SQVTM and CDR2 ANQGSEA. CDR3 amino acids: CSVRDVYGYTF. CDR3 bases: TGCAGCGTTCGCGATGTCTATGGCTACACCTTC.

The CDR3 DNA sequence: TGTGCCACTCAGGGGTCCGCTGGCTACACCTTC. Residues: CATQGSAGYTF. The chain uses TRBV28 and TRBJ1-2; possible D gene TRBD1, 6 bases. Trimming pared 10 bases from V and 7 bases from J, leaving 13 bases between. Germline V gives CDR1 MDHEN, CDR2 SYDVKM. This CDR3 is built from 11 residues.

This rearrangement joins TRBV28 to TRBJ2-7; 9 positions agree with TRBD1. CDR3 length equals 12 residues. Germline CDR1 and CDR2: MDHEN and SYDVKM. Unmatched junction bases numbered 3, after V lost 6 bases and J lost 6 bases. The CDR3 nucleotides are TGTGCCAGCAGGCACAGGGGGCTCGAGCAGTACTTC. This codes for CASRHRGLEQYF.

This sequence joins TRBV28 and TRBJ1-6; D unclear. The CDR3 consists of 13 residues. CDR1 is MDHEN and CDR2 is SYDVKM in the germline V gene. Trimming left V 5 bases short and J 6 bases short, with 8 bases between. The CDR3 spells CASSEESNSPLHF. CDR3 sequence (DNA): TGTGCCAGCAGTGAGGAAAGTAATTCACCCCTCCACTTT.

This clone was counted a single time. The V and J genes are TRBV27 and TRBJ1-2, with D hard to call. Between the trimmed V and J ends, which lost 3 bases and 1 base, there was a span of 6 bases. Germline V CDR1 and CDR2: MNHEY, SMNVEV (reference sequence). This CDR3 has 13 amino acids. For the CDR3, the DNA is TGTGCCAGCAGTTTTACGGATAACTATGGCTACACCTTC. Translated: CASSFTDNYGYTF.

The chain joins TRBV7-2 to TRBJ1-3; D gene uncertain. Germline V lookup: CDR1 SGHTA, CDR2 FQGNSA. Trimming removed 0 bases at V and 8 bases at J, with 14 bases between. The CDR3 has 15 amino acids. CDR3 in DNA: TGTGCCAGCAGCTTAGCGCAAGGCTATGTATACACCATATATTTT. Translation: CASSLAQGYVYTIYF.

This rearrangement joins TRBV7-9 to TRBJ2-7; D is uncertain. The germline V gene has CDR1 SEHNR and CDR2 FQNEAQ (reference sequence). The CDR3 loop spans 16 amino acids. V was cut by 0 bases and J by 0 bases, with 12 bases left in between. CDR3 in amino acids: CASSLALGAFSYEQYF. The CDR3 bases are TGTGCCAGCAGCTTAGCGCTGGGCGCCTTCTCCTACGAGCAGTACTTC.

The chain links TRBV5-8 to TRBJ1-1; D gene uncertain. This CDR3 comprises 13 residues. From germline, CDR1 is SGHTS and CDR2 YDEGEE. The germline V and J ends were trimmed by 0 bases and 1 base, with 4 bases remaining between them. Here the CDR3 reads CASSLAGNTEAFF. The CDR3, as DNA: TGTGCCAGCAGCTTGGCAGGGAACACTGAAGCTTTCTTT.

Concerning this clone: At the DNA level, this CDR3 is encoded by other sequences in the same sample as well. V usage is TRBV7-9 and J usage is TRBJ1-2; 11 bases map to TRBD1. The germline V gene encodes CDR1 SEHNR and CDR2 FQNEAQ (reference sequence). J gave up 5 bases and V 1 base, and 3 bases lay outside the gene matches. CDR3 length equals 15 residues. CDR3 in amino acids: CASSLGTGGNYGYTF. CDR3 coding DNA: TGTGCCAGCAGCTTAGGGACAGGGGGCAATTATGGCTACACCTTC.

As regards this clone: This sample includes further DNA sequences coding for the same CDR3. The genes are TRBV9 and TRBJ2-7, with 7 bases lining up with TRBD2. This CDR3 is built from 13 residues. CDR1 SGDLS and CDR2 YYNGEE come from the germline V gene. V shed 0 bases and J 3 bases; nucleotides not matched to a gene: 0. The CDR3: CASSVVAGYEQYF. The CDR3 DNA follows: TGTGCCAGCAGCGTAGTAGCGGGCTACGAGCAGTACTTC.

V and J are TRBV4-1 and TRBJ2-7; 11 bases align to TRBD1. The germline V gene has CDR1 MGHRA and CDR2 YSYEKL. The J segment lost 3 bases and the V segment lost 3 bases, leaving 4 bases of the junction unmatched. This CDR3 region has 15 residues. The CDR3 coding sequence is TGCGCCAGCAGCCAGGGACAGGGGGTTGGCTACGAGCAGTACTTC. Residues: CASSQGQGVGYEQYF.

This clone was counted a few times. CDR3 coding DNA: TGTGCCAGCAGTTTAGGACAGGCAGGAGGCTACACCTTC. It encodes CASSLGQAGGYTF. The V call is TRBV27, the J call TRBJ1-2; 7 bases line up with TRBD1. Germline CDR1 reads MNHEY; CDR2 reads SMNVEV (reference sequence). The J segment lost 8 bases and the V segment lost 2 bases, leaving 5 bases of the junction unmatched. The CDR3 runs to 13 residues.

This chain uses TRBV7-2 with TRBJ2-1, with 15 bases aligning to TRBD2. Unmatched junction bases numbered 8, after V lost 3 bases and J lost 5 bases. The CDR3 is 18 residues long. Per the germline V gene, CDR1 is SGHTA and CDR2 is FQGNSA. Here the CDR3 DNA reads TGTGCCAGCAGCTTCGGACTAGCGGGAGGGCCCGGCGACAATGAGCAGTTCTTC. Its protein is CASSFGLAGGPGDNEQFF.

The chain joins TRBV2 to TRBJ1-1; 10 nucleotides match TRBD1. J lost 4 bases, V lost 0 bases, and 5 bases had no gene match. The CDR3 extends over 16 amino acids. Germline-derived CDR1 and CDR2 are SNHLY and FYNNEI. CDR3 loop: CASSEALDRGSTEAFF. The CDR3 DNA is TGTGCCAGCAGTGAAGCGCTGGACAGGGGGTCCACTGAAGCTTTCTTT.